This T cell receptor beta chain derives from a study of T cell repertoires in cytomegalovirus infection. Study information: Matching HLA type, along with CMV infection, was indicated by public TCR beta signatures.

In regard to this clonotype: Its specificity is not known.

Study-wide findings and caveats: Clonotypes of TCR beta that were HLA-C-restricted and CMV-specific dominated the ex vivo response.

TCRdb processed the reads anew with MiXCR; each CDR3 protein has one entry. The sample gives 200,000 to 300,000 distinct CDR3 sequences, roughly 10% of which show up once; roughly 16% is in the top ten. The sequencing input was PBMCs. This sequence originates from a human donor in good health (CMV status not recorded). Some clones in this sample may be carry-over from other donors' samples.

The CDR3 sequence: CAWEAGYEQYF. Here the CDR3 DNA reads TGTGCCTGGGAGGCGGGCTACGAGCAGTACTTC. The genes are TRBV30 and TRBJ2-7; a possible D gene is TRBD2 (5 bases). CDR1 is GTSNPN and CDR2 is SVGIG in the germline V gene (reference sequence). Trimming removed 5 bases at V and 3 bases at J, with 8 bases between. The CDR3 has 11 amino acids.